The entry that follows covers one TCR beta chain sequence. These data come from a study of glioma-infiltrating T cells after dendritic cell vaccination. The assay was immunoSEQ multiplex PCR, and TCRdb's table has in-frame clones only and misses some. Among fewer than 110,000 clones, roughly 76% were seen once, and the ten largest hold around 12%. The V gene lost 2 bases and the J gene lost 9 bases, with 11 bases spanning the gap. From germline, CDR1 is SNHLY and CDR2 FYNNEI. This CDR3 region has 13 residues. Specimen: blood, collected before dendritic cell vaccination. This chain connects TRBV2 to TRBJ2-1; D is possibly TRBD1 (5 bases). This TCR derives from a human donor with glioblastoma. The CDR3 loop reads CASSESRDIEQFF. The CDR3 DNA sequence: TGTGCCAGCAGTGAATCCAGGGATATTGAGCAGTTCTTC.